What follows are 21 T cell receptor beta chains derived from one specimen sequenced in a study of blood T cell repertoires in COVID-19. Libraries were prepared by immunoSEQ multiplex PCR; TCRdb keeps only in-frame clonotypes and omits some of them. The sample lists about 210,000 clones, about 86% occurring once. The sequencing sample was made of peripheral blood. The receptors stem from a man aged 50-60 years with active or convalescent COVID-19.

This sequence joins TRBV7-8 and TRBJ1-4; the D gene is possibly TRBD1 (5 bases). The CDR3 contains 14 residues. Trimming took 5 bases from V and 8 from J, leaving 15 bases between them. Germline V gene lookup returns CDR1 SGHVS and CDR2 FQNEAQ. The chain's CDR3 is CASSIRDSGEKLFF. For the CDR3, the DNA is TGTGCCAGCAGCATCCGGGACTCAGGCGAAAAACTGTTTTTT.

The V gene is TRBV28, the J gene TRBJ1-5; D is undetermined. Germline V gene lookup returns CDR1 MDHEN and CDR2 SYDVKM. V was trimmed by 3 bases and J by 6 bases, leaving 6 bases between them. There are 12 residues in the CDR3. CDR3 protein: CASSFGVQPQHF. CDR3 in DNA: TGTGCCAGCAGTTTCGGGGTTCAGCCCCAGCATTTT.

This chain joins TRBV27 and TRBJ1-3; TRBD1 matches 7 bases. Per germline, CDR1 MNHEY and CDR2 SMNVEV (reference sequence). With V trimmed by 4 bases and J by 2 bases, 8 bases remained unmatched. This CDR3 spans 16 amino acids. CDR3 sequence: CASSSYLQGAGNTIYF. The CDR3 DNA reads as TGTGCCAGCAGTTCATACCTCCAGGGGGCTGGAAACACCATATATTTT.

This chain connects TRBV9 to TRBJ1-3, with D possibly matching TRBD1 (6 bases). CDR3 length: 15 amino acids. From germline, CDR1 is SGDLS and CDR2 YYNGEE. V lost 2 bases and J 2 bases, leaving 11 bases between the germline ends. DNA for the CDR3: TGTGCCAGCAGCGTCCTACAGGGTCCTGGAAACACCATATATTTT. As protein: CASSVLQGPGNTIYF.

This clone was seen at least ten times. The V call is TRBV7-2, the J call TRBJ1-3; possible D gene TRBD1, 5 bases. The CDR3 length is 15 residues. V shed 2 bases and J shed 4 bases, with 12 bases lying between them. CDR1 and CDR2 from the germline V gene are SGHTA and FQGNSA. The CDR3 spells CASSLRWGGGNTIYF. CDR3 in DNA: TGTGCCAGCAGCTTAAGGTGGGGCGGCGGAAACACCATATATTTT.

This chain connects TRBV19 to TRBJ1-3, with TRBD1 matching 10 bases. J lost 0 bases, V lost 5 bases, and 7 bases had no gene match. CDR1 is LNHDA and CDR2 is SQIVND in the germline V gene (reference sequence). The CDR3 is made up of 17 amino acids. CDR3 loop: CASSRGTGAFSGNTIYF. CDR3 bases: TGTGCCAGTAGTCGGGGGACAGGGGCTTTCTCTGGAAACACCATATATTTT.

The chain carries TRBV5-6 and TRBJ1-4; D ambiguous. CDR3 length: 15 amino acids. The germline CDR1 and CDR2 sequences are SGHDT and YYEEEE. V was trimmed by 4 bases and J by 8 bases, leaving 18 bases between them. The CDR3, as DNA: TGTGCCAGCAGCCTTCTGCGGCGAAGAGGAGAAAAACTGTTTTTT. It encodes CASSLLRRRGEKLFF.

The V call is TRBV7-6, the J call TRBJ2-5; D is perhaps TRBD1 (5 bases). The germline gives CDR1 SGHVS, CDR2 FNYEAQ. This CDR3 has 12 amino acids. V lost 5 bases, J lost 2 bases, and 6 bases lay in between. The CDR3 sequence is CASSGQQETQYF. The DNA of the CDR3 is TGTGCCAGCAGCGGACAACAAGAGACCCAGTACTTC.

This clone is a singleton in its sample. The rearrangement uses TRBV3-1 (or the pseudogene TRBV3-2) and TRBJ2-7, with 7 positions matching TRBD1. The junction had 5 bases not matched to a gene; V was cut back by 0 bases and J by 3 bases. The germline CDR1 and CDR2 sequences are LGHDT and YNNKEL (reference sequence). This CDR3 is built from 15 residues. This CDR3 is CASSQEGQFSYEQYF. As DNA, the CDR3 is TGTGCCAGCAGCCAAGAGGGACAGTTCAGCTACGAGCAGTACTTC.

This chain links TRBV28 with TRBJ2-3; perhaps TRBD1 as D (5 bases). V lost 6 bases and J lost 7, with 20 bases in between. Germline V gene lookup returns CDR1 MDHEN and CDR2 SYDVKM. The CDR3 sequence is 15 residues long. The CDR3 is CASSLTARNSYTQYF. The DNA of the CDR3 is TGTGCCAGCAGCTTGACAGCCCGTAACTCCTATACGCAGTATTTT.

The V call is TRBV18, the J call TRBJ2-7; 8 bases are a match to TRBD1. The germline V gene encodes CDR1 KGHSH and CDR2 LQKENI. J was trimmed by 6 bases and V by 1 base; bases with no gene match: 8. The CDR3 is made up of 15 amino acids. The CDR3 sequence: CASSPRNRGEGEQYF. The CDR3 coding sequence is TGTGCCAGCTCACCACGGAACAGGGGGGAAGGCGAGCAGTACTTC.

This sequence joins TRBV5-6 and TRBJ1-5, with D tentatively TRBD1 (6 bases). The CDR3 sequence is 16 residues long. Germline V lookup: CDR1 SGHDT, CDR2 YYEEEE. V lost 1 base to trimming and J lost 4 bases, with 15 bases between them. The CDR3 region is CASSLMLDSENQPQHF. As DNA, the CDR3 is TGTGCCAGCAGCTTGATGCTGGACAGCGAGAATCAGCCCCAGCATTTT.

Ten or more counts support this clone. This chain links TRBV5-6 with TRBJ2-7; tentatively, D is TRBD2 (5 bases). V was clipped by 3 bases and J by 3 bases, with 10 bases between them. CDR3 length: 13 residues. Germline CDR1 SGHDT, CDR2 YYEEEE. The CDR3 is CASSYGLIYEQYF. DNA for the CDR3: TGTGCCAGCAGCTACGGACTGATCTACGAGCAGTACTTC.

V gene TRBV21-1 combines with J gene TRBJ2-1; the table's D call TRBD2 went unverified against the DNA. TRBV21-1 is an annotated pseudogene. The CDR3 has 16 residues. The CDR3 DNA reads TGTGCCCGCTCAACCCCTAGCGTTAGCTCCTACAATGAGCAGTTCTTC. It encodes CARSTPSVSSYNEQFF.

The chain is built from TRBV5-1 and TRBJ1-1; D is ambiguous. The ends were cut back, 6 bases at V and 4 bases at J, with 16 bases in the middle. Germline assignment: CDR1 SGHRS and CDR2 YFSETQ. The CDR3 is 14 residues long. CDR3 amino acids: CASNTLEVTTEAFF. The CDR3 bases are TGCGCCAGCAACACTCTGGAGGTTACCACTGAAGCTTTCTTT.

The rearrangement links TRBV27 to TRBJ1-3, with 9 bases identical to TRBD1. V shed 2 bases, J shed 3 bases, and the junction held 2 bases outside the gene matches. In germline, CDR1 is MNHEY, CDR2 SMNVEV (reference sequence). The CDR3 is made up of 15 amino acids. The CDR3 DNA follows: TGTGCCAGCAGTTTAGGACAGGGGTATGGAAACACCATATATTTT. It encodes CASSLGQGYGNTIYF.

This sequence joins TRBV2 and TRBJ2-7; 11 bases fit TRBD1. This CDR3 spans 14 amino acids. Trimming removed 4 bases from V and 8 bases from J; junction bases left unmatched: 7. CDR1 and CDR2 (germline): SNHLY, FYNNEI. CDR3 loop: CASSGTGTGGKQYF. For the CDR3, the DNA is TGTGCCAGCAGTGGAACCGGGACAGGGGGGAAGCAGTACTTC.

The chain couples TRBV5-6 to TRBJ2-7; possible D gene TRBD2, 6 bases. The CDR3 is 12 amino acids. Germline lookup yields CDR1 SGHDT and CDR2 YYEEEE. The ends were cut back, 6 bases at V and 4 bases at J, with 11 bases in the middle. This CDR3 is CASKWEAYEQYF. Here the CDR3 DNA reads TGTGCCAGCAAATGGGAGGCGTACGAGCAGTACTTC.

The V gene is TRBV27, the J gene TRBJ1-4; TRBD1 might be the D (5 bases). Trimming removed 6 bases from V and 0 bases from J, with 8 bases in between. This CDR3 is built from 14 residues. The germline gives CDR1 MNHEY, CDR2 SMNVEV (reference sequence). DNA for the CDR3: TGTGCCAGCAGCCGGGACTCAACTAATGAAAAACTGTTTTTT. Encoded protein: CASSRDSTNEKLFF.

This clone was counted ten times or more. The chain couples TRBV5-6 to TRBJ2-7, with D perhaps TRBD2 (6 bases). Germline-derived CDR1 and CDR2 are SGHDT and YYEEEE. This CDR3 has 14 residues. V shed 0 bases and J shed 6 bases, with 13 bases lying between them. For the CDR3, the DNA is TGTGCCAGCAGCTTGGCGGGAGTACTTGGCGAGCAGTACTTC. Translation: CASSLAGVLGEQYF.

The chain has TRBV5-4 and TRBJ1-2; no reliable D call. The CDR3 consists of 16 residues. The V gene lost 2 bases and the J gene lost 2 bases, with 16 bases spanning the gap. Germline V gene data show CDR1 as SGHNT and CDR2 as YYREEE (reference sequence). The DNA of the CDR3 is TGTGCCAGCAGCTTAGACCATCAGGTCGCGAACTATGGCTACACCTTC. Translated: CASSLDHQVANYGYTF.